This is a list of T cell receptor beta chains from one sample in a study of blood T cell repertoires in COVID-19. Here immunoSEQ multiplex PCR was the method, and the copy in TCRdb shows in-frame clones only, minus some. This repertoire shows some 200,000 clones, approximately 91% found once; its top ten account for over 15%. The sequencing sample was made of peripheral blood. The receptors here all came from a man in his fifties with COVID-19, enrolled during active disease. The CDR3 runs from the conserved cysteine through the conserved F or W.

V	CDR3
TRBV9	CASSQPSGELFF
TRBV30	CAWSGTGRPYEQYF
TRBV7-9	CASSLAGGPGTEAFF
TRBV18	CASSQEAGVRDTQYF
TRBV2	CASRGGNLAHGYTF
TRBV7-9	CASNRGAGLGYNEQFF
TRBV29-1	CSAGTGRSNQPQHF
TRBV7-9	CASSPGGPYSPLHF
TRBV7-8	CASSLALAGVDTQYF
TRBV6-5	CASSRPGLELFEQFF
TRBV7-8	CASSLVTGLETQYF
TRBV7-9	CASSLGANQPQHF
TRBV27	CASSLSHHQGVFTEAFF
TRBV4-3	CASSQDAGYNEQFF
TRBV4-3	CASSQVPSALGNTIYF
TRBV6-5	CASSTQQGNYGYTF
TRBV7-9	CAVGPGPTSGSSNEQFF
TRBV5-1	CASSLSDTQYF
TRBV20-1	CSASRTGEKLFF
TRBV6-1	CASSGAGTGISPLHF
TRBV6-2/TRBV6-3	CASSTRDRGSSSGANVLTF
TRBV6-2/TRBV6-3	CASSYSWVGTGDGYTF
TRBV7-2	CASSLASFGASVDTQYF
TRBV6-6	CATRQAQETQYF
TRBV6-2/TRBV6-3	CASSPSTGGSQPQHF
TRBV5-5	CASSLFSNYGYTF
TRBV12-5	CASGLMSRGSNEQFF
TRBV6-4	CASSLSGEASEQFF
TRBV2	CASSPAGYGYTF
TRBV10-3	CAIGSLGVDTQYF
TRBV4-3	CASSQGTGSTDTQYF
TRBV13	CASSSDRDRVEKLFF
TRBV7-3	CASSRSGQSTEAFF
TRBV7-8	CASSYQGQGVYGYTF
TRBV15	CATSRTGPKGSYEQYF
TRBV19	CASSISLAGALAKNIQYF
TRBV7-3	CASSPLGGDTEAFF
TRBV5-1	CASSLGPGGVDTQYF
TRBV24-1	CATRGTDTGELFF
TRBV9	CASSPLGTTATDTQYF
TRBV5-4	CASSSDRAETQYF
TRBV2	CASNSWDTGELFF
TRBV18	CASSPPGAGGVSEQFF
TRBV5-4	CASSLAGSGTSTGELFF
TRBV5-1	CASSLEQGTDTQYF